This T cell receptor beta chain stems from a study of T cells after yellow fever vaccination (dated by TCRdb to about 2019). For the wider study: Libraries from fractions with low cell numbers were prepared with the SMART-Seq v4 Ultra Low Input RNA kit. To track T-cell clones before and after primary and booster YFV17D yellow fever vaccination, bulk TCR alpha and beta repertoires were sequenced longitudinally. Two healthy male donors, one aged 18 to 30 and one aged 30 to 39 years, were included in the cohort. Blood samples were taken at several timepoints before and after primary and secondary immunization, and bulk PBMC replicates and cell subsets were isolated. Findings and caveats that apply to the study as a whole: Most clones expanded after primary vaccination (about 96% of CD4 and 80% to 90% of CD8) were re-detected after the booster, suggesting that broad memory maintenance occurred. Computational filtering was required because FACS-sorted repertoires could contain abundant contaminating clonotypes from the bulk population. A small fraction of clonotypes showed up in both the CD4 and CD8 compartments, probably as a result of convergent recombination. The secondary T-cell response was found to be weaker but faster than the primary response, with a peak reached on day 5 rather than on day 15. Because the study included only a couple of donors, the extent to which the findings can be generalized is limited.

Explained via the paper, the treatment or condition label denotes: live attenuated yellow fever vaccine strain. Two biological replicates of bulk PBMCs were collected at each blood-draw timepoint. PBMCs were isolated from peripheral blood using a standard Ficoll-Paque protocol. TriZol was used to extract RNA from bulk PBMCs, CD4 and CD8 fractions, and dextramer-positive and dextramer-negative fractions. Sequencer: Illumina NovaSeq 6000. Synthesis of TCR cDNA relied on 5'RACE template switching, a step that introduced a universal primer site along with unique molecular identifiers. cDNA synthesis was primed from both the TCR alpha and TCR beta constant segments. Two PCR steps were used to amplify libraries, with sample barcodes and sequencing adapters being added in the second step. Libraries were sequenced on Illumina HiSeq 2500 (2x100 bp) or NovaSeq (2x150 bp). On the study's bioinformatics: MIGEC handled demultiplexing of reads and collapsing into UMI consensus sequences, while MiXCR performed V(D)J alignment. Vaccine-responding clonotypes were defined with edgeR using replicate PBMC samples, requiring FDR below 0.01 and a log2 fold change above 5 up to day 15. Each bulk clonotype received a CD4 or CD8 identity based on whether the sequenced CD4 or CD8 repertoire contained that clonotype at higher abundance. TCRdb redid the processing of the public reads, applying fastp at Q25 and MiXCR, and retained in-frame beta chains. All rows with the same CDR3 protein become a single entry with the most common DNA and genes. TCRdb, not the authors, supplied the V and J calls. The table for this sample lists 250,000 to 400,000 distinct CDR3 sequences; 3.5% to 5% of them were counted only once. 19% of the sample goes to the ten largest clones.

From its cysteine to its phenylalanine, the CDR3 spans 16 amino acids. Here the CDR3 DNA is all that survives: 48 bases in frame from base 1. Compared with germline, V lacks 2 bases and J lacks 5 bases; bases without a gene match: 9. The germline V gene gives CDR1 as SGHTA and CDR2 as FQGNSA. This clonotype was recorded at least ten times. Its antigen is currently not known. No base qualities exist here, and no much larger clone lies one base off it. Specimen: PBMCs, collected 15 days after the yellow fever booster vaccination. Here the chain combines TRBV7-2 and TRBJ2-5, with 9 bases aligning to TRBD1. The sequence was obtained from a young man who received the YFV17D yellow fever vaccine. CDR3 region: CASSLSGTGMFETQYF. The nucleotides are TGTGCCAGCAGCTTATCCGGGACAGGGATGTTTGAGACCCAGTACTTC. This CDR3, with the reference TRBV7-2 and TRBJ2-5 proteins standing in past its ends, gives the full variable domain GAGVSQSPSNKVTEKGKDVELRCDPISGHTALYWYRQSLGQGLEFLIYFQGNSAPDKSGLPSDRFSAERTGGSVSTLTIQRTQQEDSAVYLCASSLSGTGMFETQYFGPGTRLLVL.